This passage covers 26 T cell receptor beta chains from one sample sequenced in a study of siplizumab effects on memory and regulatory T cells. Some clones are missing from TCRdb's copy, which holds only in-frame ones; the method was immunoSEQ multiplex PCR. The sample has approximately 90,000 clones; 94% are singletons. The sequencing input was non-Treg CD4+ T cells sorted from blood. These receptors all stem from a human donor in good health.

Written as DNA, the CDR3 is TGTGCCAGTAGTATAACTAGCGGGGGCACCTACGAGCAGTACTTC. Protein sequence: CASSITSGGTYEQYF. The gene calls are TRBV19 and TRBJ2-7; TRBD2 agrees at 11 bases. Trimming cost V 2 bases and J 2 bases; bases outside gene matches: 2. The germline V gene encodes CDR1 LNHDA and CDR2 SQIVND (reference sequence). The CDR3 loop spans 15 amino acids.

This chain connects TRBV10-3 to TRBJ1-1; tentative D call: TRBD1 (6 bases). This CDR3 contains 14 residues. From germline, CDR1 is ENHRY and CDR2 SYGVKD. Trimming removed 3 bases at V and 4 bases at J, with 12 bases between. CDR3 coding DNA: TGTGCCATCAGTGATGGGTCAGGGGTCACTGAAGCTTTCTTT. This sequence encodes CAISDGSGVTEAFF.

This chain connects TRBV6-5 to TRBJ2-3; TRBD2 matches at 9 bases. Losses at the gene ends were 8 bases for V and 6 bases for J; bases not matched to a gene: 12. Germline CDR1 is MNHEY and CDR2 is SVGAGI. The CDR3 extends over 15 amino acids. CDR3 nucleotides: TGTGCCAGCGCCCGGGCGGGAGGGCCAGTGGATACGCAGTATTTT. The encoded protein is CASARAGGPVDTQYF.

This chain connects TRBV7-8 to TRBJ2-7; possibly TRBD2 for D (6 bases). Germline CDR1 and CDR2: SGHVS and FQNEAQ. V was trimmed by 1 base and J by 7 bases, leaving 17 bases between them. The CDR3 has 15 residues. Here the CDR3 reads CASSLGTSLGGEQYF. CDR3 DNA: TGTGCCAGCAGCTTAGGAACTAGCCTCGGGGGTGAGCAGTACTTC.

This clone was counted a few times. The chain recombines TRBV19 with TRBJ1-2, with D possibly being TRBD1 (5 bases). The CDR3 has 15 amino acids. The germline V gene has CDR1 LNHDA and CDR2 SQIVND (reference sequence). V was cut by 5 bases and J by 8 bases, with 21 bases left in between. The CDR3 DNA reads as TGTGCCAGTAGTGACCCCATGGGAGGGGCCTTCGGCTACACCTTC. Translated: CASSDPMGGAFGYTF.

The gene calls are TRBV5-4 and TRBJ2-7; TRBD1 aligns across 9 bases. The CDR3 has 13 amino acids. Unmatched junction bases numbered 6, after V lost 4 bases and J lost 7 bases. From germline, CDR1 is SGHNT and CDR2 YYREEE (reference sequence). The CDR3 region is CASSRTGADEQYF. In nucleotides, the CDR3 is TGTGCCAGCAGCAGGACAGGGGCTGATGAGCAGTACTTC.

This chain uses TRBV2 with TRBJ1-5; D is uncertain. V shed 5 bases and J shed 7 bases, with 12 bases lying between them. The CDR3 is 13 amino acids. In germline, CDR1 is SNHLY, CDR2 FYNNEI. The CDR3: CASSFSPRQPQHF. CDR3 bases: TGTGCCAGCAGTTTTTCTCCCCGGCAGCCCCAGCATTTT. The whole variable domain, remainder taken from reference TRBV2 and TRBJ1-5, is EPEVTQTPSHQVTQMGQEVILRCVPISNHLYFYWYRQILGQKVEFLVSFYNNEISEKSEIFDDQFSVERPDGSNFTLKIRSTKLEDSAMYFCASSFSPRQPQHFGDGTRLSIL.

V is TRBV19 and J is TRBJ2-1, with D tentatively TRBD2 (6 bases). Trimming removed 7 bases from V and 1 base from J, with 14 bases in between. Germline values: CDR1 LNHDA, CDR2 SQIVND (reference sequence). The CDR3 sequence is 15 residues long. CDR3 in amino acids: CASTQTRLSYNEQFF. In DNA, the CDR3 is TGTGCCAGTACCCAGACTAGGCTTTCCTACAATGAGCAGTTCTTC.

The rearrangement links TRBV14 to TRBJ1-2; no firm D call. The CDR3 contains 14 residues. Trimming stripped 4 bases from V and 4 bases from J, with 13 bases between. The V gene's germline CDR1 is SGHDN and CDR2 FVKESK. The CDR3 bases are TGTGCCAGCAGCCCGGAATCAACTACCTATGGCTACACCTTC. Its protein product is CASSPESTTYGYTF.

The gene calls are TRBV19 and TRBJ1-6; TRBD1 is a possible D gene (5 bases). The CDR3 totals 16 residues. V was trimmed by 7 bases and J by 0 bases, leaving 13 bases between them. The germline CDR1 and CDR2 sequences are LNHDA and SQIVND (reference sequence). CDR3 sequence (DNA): TGTGCCAGTAACCCGACAGCGAGCTCCTATAATTCACCCCTCCACTTT. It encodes CASNPTASSYNSPLHF.

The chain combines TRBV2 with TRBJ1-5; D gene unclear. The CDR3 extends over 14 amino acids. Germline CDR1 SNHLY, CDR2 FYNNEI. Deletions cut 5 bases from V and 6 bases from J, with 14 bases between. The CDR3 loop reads CASSYAGARQPQHF. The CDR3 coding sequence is TGTGCCAGCAGTTATGCGGGCGCCCGTCAGCCCCAGCATTTT.

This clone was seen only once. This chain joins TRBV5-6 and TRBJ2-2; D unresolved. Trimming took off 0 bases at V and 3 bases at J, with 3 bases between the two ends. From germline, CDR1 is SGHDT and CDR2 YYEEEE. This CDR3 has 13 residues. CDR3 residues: CASSLVDTGELFF. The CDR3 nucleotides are TGTGCCAGCAGCTTGGTTGACACCGGGGAGCTGTTTTTT. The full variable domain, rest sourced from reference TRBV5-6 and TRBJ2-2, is DAGVTQSPTHLIKTRGQQVTLRCSPKSGHDTVSWYQQALGQGPQFIFQYYEEEERQRGNFPDRFSGHQFPNYSSELNVNALLLGDSALYLCASSLVDTGELFFGEGSRLTVL.

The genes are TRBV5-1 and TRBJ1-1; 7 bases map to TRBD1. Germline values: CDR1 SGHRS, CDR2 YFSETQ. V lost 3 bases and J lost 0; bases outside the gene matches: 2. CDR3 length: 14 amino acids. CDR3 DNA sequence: TGCGCCAGCAGCTGGGGACAGTTGAACACTGAAGCTTTCTTT. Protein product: CASSWGQLNTEAFF.

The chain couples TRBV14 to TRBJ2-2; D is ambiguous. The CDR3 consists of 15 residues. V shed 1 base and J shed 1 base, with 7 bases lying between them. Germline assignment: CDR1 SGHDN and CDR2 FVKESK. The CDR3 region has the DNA TGTGCCAGCAGCCAAGGGACGGTGAACACCGGGGAGCTGTTTTTT. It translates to CASSQGTVNTGELFF.

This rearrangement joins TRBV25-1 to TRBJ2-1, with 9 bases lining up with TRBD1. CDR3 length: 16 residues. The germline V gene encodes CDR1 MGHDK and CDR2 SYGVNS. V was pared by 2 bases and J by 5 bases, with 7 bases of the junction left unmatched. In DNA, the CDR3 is TGTGCCAGCAGTGAACGGGGCCGGGACAGGGACAATGAGCAGTTCTTC. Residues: CASSERGRDRDNEQFF.

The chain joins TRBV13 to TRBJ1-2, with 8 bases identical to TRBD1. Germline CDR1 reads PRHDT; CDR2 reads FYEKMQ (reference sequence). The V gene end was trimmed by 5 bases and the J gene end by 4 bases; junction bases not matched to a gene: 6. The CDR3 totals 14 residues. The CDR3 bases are TGTGCCAGCAGCCCAGGACAGGGACCCTATGGCTACACCTTC. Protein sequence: CASSPGQGPYGYTF.

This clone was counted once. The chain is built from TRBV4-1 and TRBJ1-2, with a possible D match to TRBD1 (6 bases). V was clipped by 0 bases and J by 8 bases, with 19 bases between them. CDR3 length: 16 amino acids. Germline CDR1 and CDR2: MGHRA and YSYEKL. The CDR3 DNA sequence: TGCGCCAGCAGCCAAGATCATACCATGGGGGGCAGAGGCTACACCTTC. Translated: CASSQDHTMGGRGYTF.

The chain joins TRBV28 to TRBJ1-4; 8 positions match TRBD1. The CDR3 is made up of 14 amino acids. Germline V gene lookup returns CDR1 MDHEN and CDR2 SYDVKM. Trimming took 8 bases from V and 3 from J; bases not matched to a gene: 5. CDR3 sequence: CASGRTGSNEKLFF. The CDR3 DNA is TGTGCCAGCGGGCGGACAGGGTCTAATGAAAAACTGTTTTTT.

CDR3 bases: TGTGCCAGCACAGCGGGAGGGATTTCCACTGAAGCTTTCTTT. As protein: CASTAGGISTEAFF. The J gene is TRBJ1-1, the V gene TRBV7-2; D is uncertain. The V gene's germline CDR1 is SGHTA and CDR2 FQGNSA. This CDR3 has 14 residues. V lost 7 bases and J 4 bases, leaving 16 bases between the germline ends.

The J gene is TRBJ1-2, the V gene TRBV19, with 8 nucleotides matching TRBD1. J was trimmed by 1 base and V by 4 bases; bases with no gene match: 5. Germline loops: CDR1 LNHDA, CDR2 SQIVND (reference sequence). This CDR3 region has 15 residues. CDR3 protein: CASSKDRARNYGYTF. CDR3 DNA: TGTGCCAGTAGTAAGGACAGGGCGCGTAACTATGGCTACACCTTC.

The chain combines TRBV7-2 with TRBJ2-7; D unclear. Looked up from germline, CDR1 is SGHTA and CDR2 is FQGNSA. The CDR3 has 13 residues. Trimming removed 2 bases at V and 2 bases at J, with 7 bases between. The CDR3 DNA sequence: TGTGCCAGCAGCTTATCCCTGACCTACGAGCAGTACTTC. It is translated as CASSLSLTYEQYF.

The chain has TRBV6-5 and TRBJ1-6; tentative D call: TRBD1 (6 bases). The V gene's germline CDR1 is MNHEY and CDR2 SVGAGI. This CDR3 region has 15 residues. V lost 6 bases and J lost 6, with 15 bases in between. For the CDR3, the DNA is TGTGCCAGCAGCCCCACAGGGAACCCTAATTCACCCCTCCACTTT. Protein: CASSPTGNPNSPLHF.

The CDR3 bases are TGTGCCAGCAGACAACAGGGCCGGTCCTACAATGAGCAGTTCTTC. This codes for CASRQQGRSYNEQFF. The V and J genes are TRBV27 and TRBJ2-1; D may be TRBD1 (6 bases). Germline-derived CDR1 and CDR2 are MNHEY and SMNVEV (reference sequence). V was trimmed by 6 bases and J by 1 base, leaving 13 bases between them. The CDR3 contains 15 residues.

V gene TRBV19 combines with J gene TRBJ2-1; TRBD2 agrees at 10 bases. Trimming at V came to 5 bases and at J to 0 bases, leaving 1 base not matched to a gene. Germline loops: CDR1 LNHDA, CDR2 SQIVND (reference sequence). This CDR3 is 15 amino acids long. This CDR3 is CASSASGSSYNEQFF. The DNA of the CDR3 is TGTGCCAGTAGTGCTAGCGGGAGCTCCTACAATGAGCAGTTCTTC.

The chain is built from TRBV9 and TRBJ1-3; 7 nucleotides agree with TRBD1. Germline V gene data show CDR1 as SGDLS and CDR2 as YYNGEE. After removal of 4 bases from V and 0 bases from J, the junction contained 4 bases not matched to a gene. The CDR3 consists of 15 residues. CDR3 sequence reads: CASSPGTASGNTIYF. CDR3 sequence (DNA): TGTGCCAGCAGCCCCGGGACAGCCTCTGGAAACACCATATATTTT. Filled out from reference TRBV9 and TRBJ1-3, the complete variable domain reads DSGVTQTPKHLITATGQRVTLRCSPRSGDLSVYWYQQSLDQGLQFLIQYYNGEERAKGNILERFSAQQFPDLHSELNLSSLELGDSALYFCASSPGTASGNTIYFGEGSWLTVV.

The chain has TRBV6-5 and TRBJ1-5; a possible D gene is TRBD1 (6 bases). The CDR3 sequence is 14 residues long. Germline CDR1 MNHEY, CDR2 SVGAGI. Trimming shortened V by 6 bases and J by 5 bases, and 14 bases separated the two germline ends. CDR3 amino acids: CASSRDNTYQPQHF. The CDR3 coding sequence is TGTGCCAGCAGCCGGGACAATACCTATCAGCCCCAGCATTTT.